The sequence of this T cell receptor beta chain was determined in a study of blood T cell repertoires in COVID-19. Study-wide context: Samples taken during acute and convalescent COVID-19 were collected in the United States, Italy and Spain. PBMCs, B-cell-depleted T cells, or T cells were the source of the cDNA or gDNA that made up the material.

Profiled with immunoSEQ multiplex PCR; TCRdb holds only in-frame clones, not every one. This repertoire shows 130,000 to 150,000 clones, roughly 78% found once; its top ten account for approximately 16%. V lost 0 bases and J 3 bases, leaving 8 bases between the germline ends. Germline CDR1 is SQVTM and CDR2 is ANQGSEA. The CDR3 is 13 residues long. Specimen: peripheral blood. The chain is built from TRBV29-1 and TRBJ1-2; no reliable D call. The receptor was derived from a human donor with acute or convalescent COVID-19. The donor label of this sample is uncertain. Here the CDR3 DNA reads TGCAGCGTTGAAGATCTTCTCGACTATGGCTACACCTTC. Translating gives CSVEDLLDYGYTF. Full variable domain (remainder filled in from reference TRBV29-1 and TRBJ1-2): SAVISQKPSRDICQRGTSLTIQCQVDSQVTMMFWYRQQPGQSLTLIATANQGSEATYESGFVIDKFPISRPNLTFSTLTVSNMSPEDSSIYLCSVEDLLDYGYTFGSGTRLTVV.